This T cell receptor (beta chain) was profiled in a study of blood T cell repertoires in COVID-19. For the study at large: Samples representing acute and convalescent COVID-19 were sourced from the United States, Italy and Spain. The cDNA or gDNA used as material had been derived from T cells, B-cell-depleted T cells, or PBMCs.

Sequenced by immunoSEQ multiplex PCR; TCRdb stores in-frame clones only, minus some. This sample yields 25,000 to 30,000 clones, of which around nine tenths are seen a single time; around 6.2% belongs to the top ten. The CDR3 extends over 13 amino acids. CDR1 MNHEY and CDR2 SMNVEV come from the germline V gene (reference sequence). The germline V and J ends were trimmed by 4 bases and 8 bases, with 11 bases remaining between them. Sequencing input: peripheral blood. The TCR was taken from a human donor in a cohort sampled during active COVID-19. The J gene is TRBJ1-4, the V gene TRBV27, with D tentatively TRBD1 (5 bases). CDR3: CASSSGAEEKLFF. Here the CDR3 DNA reads TGTGCCAGCAGTTCTGGGGCTGAAGAAAAACTGTTTTTT.